The 12 T cell receptor beta chains below were found in one sample sequenced in a study of T cell repertoires in cytomegalovirus infection. TCRdb re-called the reads through MiXCR, storing one row per CDR3 protein. Among roughly 140,000 distinct CDR3 sequences listed, 23% were seen once. The sequenced sample was PBMCs. Every receptor here comes from a human donor in good health (CMV status not recorded). Some clones in this sample may be carry-over from other donors' samples.

The sample holds many counts of this clonotype. The gene calls are TRBV12-3 or TRBV12-4 and TRBJ1-5; D not certain. V lost 3 bases and J 2 bases, leaving 8 bases between the germline ends. CDR3 length: 14 amino acids. CDR3 nucleotide sequence: TGTGCCAGCAGTTTTACGGGAGGCAATCAGCCCCAGCATTTT. It yields the protein CASSFTGGNQPQHF.

The chain uses TRBV28 and TRBJ2-6; D remains unclear. V gave up 2 bases and J gave up 0 bases, with 8 bases separating them. This CDR3 has 16 residues. Per the germline V gene, CDR1 is MDHEN and CDR2 is SYDVKM. DNA of the CDR3: TGTGCCAGCAGTTTAGTGGCCTACTCTGGGGCCAACGTCCTGACTTTC. Translation gives CASSLVAYSGANVLTF.

This clonotype was observed at least ten times. The chain uses TRBV7-8 and TRBJ2-5; 7 bases match TRBD2. J lost 0 bases, V lost 3 bases, and 7 bases had no gene match. Germline V gene lookup returns CDR1 SGHVS and CDR2 FQNEAQ. The CDR3 spans 16 residues. Written as DNA, the CDR3 is TGTGCCAGCAGCTTTGGTGGGGGAGGGTACCAAGAGACCCAGTACTTC. Translation: CASSFGGGGYQETQYF. The full variable domain, completed using reference TRBV7-8 and TRBJ2-5, is GAGVSQSPRYKVAKRGQDVALRCDPISGHVSLFWYQQALGQGPEFLTYFQNEAQLDKSGLPSDRFFAERPEGSVSTLKIQRTQQEDSAVYLCASSFGGGGYQETQYFGPGTRLLVL.

This clonotype was found a few times. This rearrangement joins TRBV20-1 to TRBJ2-2, with 13 bases aligning to TRBD2. The CDR3 extends over 15 amino acids. From germline, CDR1 is DFQATT and CDR2 SNEGSKA (reference sequence). V shed 6 bases and J 6 bases; nucleotides not matched to a gene: 7. The DNA of the CDR3 is TGCAGTGCGCGGACTAGCGGGAGATTCGCCGGGGAGCTGTTTTTT. Translating gives CSARTSGRFAGELFF.

This clonotype was found a few times. The chain combines TRBV7-8 with TRBJ2-7; D is unresolved. Germline V gives CDR1 SGHVS, CDR2 FQNEAQ. Trimming left V 10 bases short and J 4 bases short, with 17 bases between. The CDR3 loop spans 13 amino acids. CDR3 residues: CATLESSGYEQYF. The CDR3 DNA follows: TGTGCCACCCTGGAGAGTTCAGGATACGAGCAGTACTTC.

The gene calls are TRBV20-1 and TRBJ2-1; D ambiguous. V was clipped by 0 bases and J by 8 bases, with 8 bases between them. CDR3 size: 12 residues. Germline lookup yields CDR1 DFQATT and CDR2 SNEGSKA (reference sequence). The CDR3 sequence: CSAREPGYEQFF. The DNA for the CDR3 is TGCAGTGCTAGAGAACCGGGTTATGAGCAGTTCTTC.

This clonotype was counted only a few times. The chain employs TRBV5-4 and TRBJ2-3, with 11 nucleotides matching TRBD2. The germline V gene has CDR1 SGHNT and CDR2 YYREEE (reference sequence). This CDR3 comprises 14 residues. The J segment lost 7 bases and the V segment lost 4 bases, leaving 5 bases of the junction unmatched. CDR3 sequence reads: CASSRIAGGNTQYF. In DNA, the CDR3 is TGTGCCAGCAGCCGAATAGCGGGGGGGAATACGCAGTATTTT.

A word on this clonotype: Possible read error: a much larger clone is one base away. The chain has TRBV7-2 and TRBJ2-1; 8 nucleotides match TRBD2. Per germline, CDR1 SGHTA and CDR2 FQGNSA. This CDR3 region has 15 residues. The CDR3, as DNA: TGTGCCAGCAGCCTTAGCGGGGCCACCTACAGTGAGCAGTTCTTC. It encodes CASSLSGATYSEQFF. The full variable domain, completed using reference TRBV7-2 and TRBJ2-1, is GAGVSQSPSNKVTEKGKDVELRCDPISGHTALYWYRQSLGQGLEFLIYFQGNSAPDKSGLPSDRFSAERTGGSVSTLTIQRTQQEDSAVYLCASSLSGATYSEQFFGPGTRLTVL.

This CDR3 is CSAIPQAGVRDTQYF. CDR3 sequence (DNA): TGCAGTGCGATACCCCAAGCGGGAGTCAGAGATACGCAGTATTTT. This rearrangement joins TRBV20-1 to TRBJ2-3; 8 nucleotides line up with TRBD2. V lost 6 bases to trimming and J lost 5 bases; unmatched junction nucleotides: 13. The CDR3 loop spans 15 amino acids. Looked up from germline, CDR1 is DFQATT and CDR2 is SNEGSKA (reference sequence).

This sequence joins TRBV5-6 and TRBJ2-7, with 7 nucleotides matching TRBD2. Trimming removed 2 bases from V and 3 bases from J; junction bases left unmatched: 8. This CDR3 is 15 amino acids long. CDR1 and CDR2 from the germline V gene are SGHDT and YYEEEE. The CDR3 DNA sequence: TGTGCCAGCAGCTTCCCCGCTAGCGGTTACTACGAGCAGTACTTC. It specifies CASSFPASGYYEQYF.

This clonotype appeared a few times. J is TRBJ2-3 and V is TRBV29-1; D gene ambiguous. Germline assignment: CDR1 SQVTM and CDR2 ANQGSEA. The CDR3 has 14 residues. V was clipped by 3 bases and J by 0 bases, with 10 bases between them. The CDR3 here is CSVERRISTDTQYF. CDR3 nucleotides: TGCAGCGTTGAGAGACGGATTAGCACAGATACGCAGTATTTT.

The chain employs TRBV28 and TRBJ2-7, with D perhaps being TRBD1 or TRBD2 (5 bases each). Germline V CDR1 and CDR2: MDHEN, SYDVKM. V lost 10 bases to trimming and J lost 2 bases, with 15 bases between them. The CDR3 is 13 amino acids. The DNA for the CDR3 is TGTGCCACCACTCGGGACGGAGCCTACGAGCAGTACTTC. Amino acid sequence: CATTRDGAYEQYF.